The present T cell receptor beta chain was sequenced within a study of blood T cell repertoires in COVID-19. Looking at the study overall: COVID-19 samples from acute and convalescent phases originated in the United States, Italy and Spain. T cells, B-cell-depleted T cells, or PBMCs provided the cDNA or gDNA that served as material.

Original data processing: Reference gene primer amplification yielded estimated nucleated cell counts. Data came from immunoSEQ multiplex PCR; TCRdb stores just in-frame clones and leaves some out. Clone size and V and J calls were adopted from that table, with D and trimming inferred from the DNA. Among around 250,000 clones listed, roughly 85% were seen once. The length of the CDR3 is 14 residues. V was clipped by 6 bases and J by 7 bases, with 18 bases between them. Germline CDR1 and CDR2: MNHEY and SVGAGI. The sample comprised peripheral blood. The rearrangement joins TRBV6-5 to TRBJ1-1; D is undetermined. This sequence originates from a woman aged 30 to 39 with active or convalescent COVID-19. The CDR3 loop reads CASSLTGRGFEAFF. DNA of the CDR3: TGTGCCAGCAGCCTGACGGGGAGAGGCTTTGAAGCTTTCTTT.